This T cell receptor (beta chain) came from a study of radiotherapy plus CTLA-4 blockade in lung cancer (dated by TCRdb to 2016 to 2019). General notes on the study: Among enrolled patients, approximately 17% had an objective response and 31% reached disease control.

Broad study findings and their caveats: After treatment with radiotherapy and ipilimumab, TCR clones that originated in tumors expanded in peripheral blood. The strongest predictors of response, as reported, were early dynamic changes in blood T cell clones along with a rise in serum interferon-beta after radiation.

The receptor library was made with the immunoSEQ multiplex PCR assay. The source is immuneACCESS, and TCRdb retained only in-frame sequences with V and J called. Part of the clones is not carried over; for the studies checked, unresolved V genes explain less than half of this, and the remainder is unexplained. The sample table shows around 100,000 clones, and roughly four fifths are seen once. Less than 4% of the sample goes to the ten largest clones. The study evaluated CTLA-4 blockade (ipilimumab) given together with focal radiation therapy in patients who had chemo-refractory metastatic non-small-cell lung cancer. CDR1 and CDR2 are read off the germline V gene as SGHTA and FQGTGA. The CDR3, cysteine through phenylalanine, is 13 amino acids long. The read is trimmed to its CDR3 DNA, 39 bases read in frame from base 1. Trimming takes 5 bases off V and 4 bases off J; junction bases not matched to a gene: 2.

Worth noting for this clone: Its antigen remains undetermined. Base qualities are not at hand, and no much larger clone is one base apart.

The sequence joins TRBV7-3 to TRBJ1-1; 9 bases in the junction line up with TRBD1. The TCR sequence derives from a human donor with non-small cell lung cancer that progressed on radiotherapy plus ipilimumab. Some clones in this sample may be carry-over from other donors' samples. Sequencing used peripheral blood, obtained from a patient treated with radiotherapy plus ipilimumab. The CDR3 protein is CASSRDRATEAFF. The bases read TGTGCCAGCAGCCGGGACAGGGCCACTGAAGCTTTCTTT.